A selection of T cell receptor beta chains follows, all from one sample in a study of CD8 T cells in Susac syndrome. One entry per CDR3 protein results from TCRdb running MiXCR on the immunoSEQ multiplex PCR reads. The table records around 200,000 distinct CDR3 sequences, about 90% of them present only once. Material for sequencing was CD8+ T cells from PBMCs. The origin of the receptors is a human donor with multiple sclerosis. CDR3s include the opening cysteine and the closing phenylalanine or tryptophan. A D gene is named only where the DNA matches it firmly. Part of the rows lack a size; the others show once, few, many or a class for expanded clones.

size	D	V	J	DNA	CDR3
NA	TRBD2	TRBV29-1	TRBJ2-1	TGCAGCGTTAGGACTAGTTTCAACAATGAGCAGTTCTTC	CSVRTSFNNEQFF
NA	TRBD1	TRBV30	TRBJ2-7	TGTGCCTGGAGCTCGACAGGGGGGGCCTACGAGCAGTACTTC	CAWSSTGGAYEQYF
NA	NA	TRBV5-4	TRBJ2-3	TGTGCCAGCAGCTCACCGGACAGACACACAGATACGCAGTATTTT	CASSSPDRHTDTQYF
NA	TRBD2	TRBV4-3	TRBJ2-2	TGCGCCAGCAGCCAAGGTGCGGGAGCGGGCGGGGAGCTGTTTTTT	CASSQGAGAGGELFF
NA	TRBD2	TRBV2	TRBJ2-1	TGTGCCAGCATCGGCCTAGCGGGCTTCTCCTACAATGAGCAGTTCTTC	CASIGLAGFSYNEQFF
once	TRBD2	TRBV11-2	TRBJ2-7	TGTGCCAGCAGGAACGGACTAGCGTTTACCTACGAGCAGTACTTC	CASRNGLAFTYEQYF
NA	NA	TRBV6-1	TRBJ1-2	TGTGCCAGCAGTAAAGCGCGGAGGGAGGTGGACTATGGCTACACCTTC	CASSKARREVDYGYTF
NA	NA	TRBV2	TRBJ1-5	TGTGCCAGCAGTAGGGGTAGGGGTAATCAGCCCCAGCATTTT	CASSRGRGNQPQHF
once	NA	TRBV7-9	TRBJ1-2	TGTGCCAGCAGCCCGGTGGGTGTCTATGGCTACACCTTC	CASSPVGVYGYTF
NA	NA	TRBV5-6	TRBJ2-2	TGTGCCAGCAGCCCCGGTTGGGGGACCGGGGAGCTGTTTTTT	CASSPGWGTGELFF
NA	TRBD2	TRBV5-4	TRBJ2-1	TGTGCCAGCAGCTTGGGCCCTAGCGGGAGCAATGAGCAGTTCTTC	CASSLGPSGSNEQFF
NA	NA	TRBV4-1	TRBJ2-7	TGCGCCAGCAGCCAAGATATGACGGCCTACGAGCAGTACTTC	CASSQDMTAYEQYF
once	NA	TRBV2	TRBJ1-2	TGTGCCAGCAGTGAGGGAGGGAGTACCCTCCTATCCTATGGCTACACCTTC	CASSEGGSTLLSYGYTF
NA	NA	TRBV7-2	TRBJ2-3	TGTGCCAGCAGCCCGCACCGGGCGGTCCTCACAGATACGCAGTATTTT	CASSPHRAVLTDTQYF
NA	TRBD1	TRBV13	TRBJ2-5	TGTGCCAGCAGTTCGGACAGGGGTGAGACCCAGTACTTC	CASSSDRGETQYF
NA	NA	TRBV6-2/TRBV6-3	TRBJ2-2	TGTGCCAGCAGTTACAATACCGGGGAGCTGTTTTTT	CASSYNTGELFF
NA	NA	TRBV3-1	TRBJ2-5	TGTGCCAGCAGCCAAGATCTCGGGGTCGCTCAAGAGACCCAGTACTTC	CASSQDLGVAQETQYF
NA	TRBD1	TRBV7-9	TRBJ2-7	TGTGCCAGCAGCAGAACAGGGGATGACGAGCAGTACTTC	CASSRTGDDEQYF
once	TRBD2	TRBV30	TRBJ2-1	TGTGCCTGGAGTGTAAGCGGGAGTGGCCCCTACAATGAGCAGTTCTTC	CAWSVSGSGPYNEQFF
NA	NA	TRBV20-1	TRBJ1-1	TGCAGTGCTAGAGACCTAACAGGGCTGAACACTGAAGCTTTCTTT	CSARDLTGLNTEAFF
NA	NA	TRBV4-3	TRBJ2-7	TGCGCCAGCAGCCAAGACAGGCAGACCTCCCCCTCCTACGAGCAGTACTTC	CASSQDRQTSPSYEQYF
NA	TRBD2	TRBV3-1	TRBJ2-3	TGTGCCAGCAGCCAAGAACTAGCGGGGAGCACAGATACGCAGTATTTT	CASSQELAGSTDTQYF
NA	NA	TRBV14	TRBJ2-7	TGTGCCAGCAGTTCCCTTCTCAACTCCTACGAGCAGTACTTC	CASSSLLNSYEQYF
NA	NA	TRBV28	TRBJ1-3	TGTGCCAGCAGTTTGGGACGGAACTCTGGAAACACCATATATTTT	CASSLGRNSGNTIYF
NA	NA	TRBV7-9	TRBJ2-5	TGTGCCAGCACCTGGGTGGGGAGCCAAGAGACCCAGTACTTC	CASTWVGSQETQYF
NA	TRBD2	TRBV10-3	TRBJ2-3	TGTGCCATCAGTCAGCGGGAGGGAACCACAGATACGCAGTATTTT	CAISQREGTTDTQYF
NA	NA	TRBV5-6	TRBJ2-3	TGTGCCAGCAGTTTAGCTGCTGATACGCAGTATTTT	CASSLAADTQYF
NA	TRBD2	TRBV12-3/TRBV12-4	TRBJ2-1	TGTGCCAGCACTCCTAGCGGGAGAAATAGTGAGCAGTTCTTC	CASTPSGRNSEQFF
NA	TRBD1	TRBV18	TRBJ2-6	TGTGCCAGCTCCCGAGGACAGGTTTCTTCTGGGGCCAACGTCCTGACTTTC	CASSRGQVSSGANVLTF
NA	NA	TRBV7-8	TRBJ2-3	TGTGCCAGCAGCTTAGAAGGTGGGAGAGCCGGCACGCAGTATTTT	CASSLEGGRAGTQYF
NA	NA	TRBV6-5	TRBJ1-4	TGTGCCAGCAGTTCCACGGGAGTAGCAAGCGAAAAACTGTTTTTT	CASSSTGVASEKLFF
NA	NA	TRBV6-1	TRBJ2-1	TGTGCCAGCAGTGAAGGCCCCCGGAGCAATGAGCAGTTCTTC	CASSEGPRSNEQFF
NA	TRBD1	TRBV5-1	TRBJ1-4	TGCGCCAGCAGCTCGTCAGGACAGGGGGGGGAAAAACTGTTTTTT	CASSSSGQGGEKLFF
NA	NA	TRBV29-1	TRBJ2-3	TGCAGCGTTGTACTAGGCAACACAGATACGCAGTATTTT	CSVVLGNTDTQYF
NA	TRBD1	TRBV3-1	TRBJ1-4	TGTGCCAGCAGCCAAGTGGGAGGGGGCGATGAAAAACTGTTTTTT	CASSQVGGGDEKLFF
few	TRBD1	TRBV6-6	TRBJ1-5	TGTGCCAGCAGCCGGAATCAGGGGGCCACCCAGCCCCAGCATTTT	CASSRNQGATQPQHF
NA	NA	TRBV7-9	TRBJ2-4	TGTGCCAGCAGTTCGGGCGGGGAGGAGTACTTC	CASSSGGEEYF
NA	NA	TRBV7-9	TRBJ2-7	TGTGCCAGCAGCTTTCACGGATCCTTCGGGGACGAGCAGTACTTC	CASSFHGSFGDEQYF
NA	NA	TRBV5-6	TRBJ2-1	TGTGCCAGCGTCGGGGGTACGTACAATGAGCAGTTCTTC	CASVGGTYNEQFF
NA	TRBD2	TRBV24-1	TRBJ2-1	TGTGCCACCAGTGGGCGGGAGGGGGCACACAATGAGCAGTTCTTC	CATSGREGAHNEQFF
NA	NA	TRBV19	TRBJ1-4	TGTGCCAGTAGTATAGGTGGCGCGAACAATGAAAAACTGTTTTTT	CASSIGGANNEKLFF
NA	NA	TRBV7-2	TRBJ2-3	TGTGCCAGCAGCTCTCGCGACAGGCTACCTAGCACAGATACGCAGTATTTT	CASSSRDRLPSTDTQYF
NA	NA	TRBV20-1	TRBJ2-1	TGCAGTGCTAGAGATCTAACCGGAGGGGATGAGCAGTTCTTC	CSARDLTGGDEQFF
NA	NA	TRBV15	TRBJ2-5	TGTGCCACCAGCAGAGATTACGAGACCCAGTACTTC	CATSRDYETQYF
once	NA	TRBV4-2	TRBJ2-5	TGTGCCAGCAGCCAAGGGGGGACGTTTGAGACCCAGTACTTC	CASSQGGTFETQYF
NA	NA	TRBV7-2	TRBJ2-5	TGTGCCAGCAGCAAGGGACCATACGACAAAGAGACCCAGTACTTC	CASSKGPYDKETQYF